The 4 T cell receptor beta chains given below trace back to one sample, sequenced in a study of shared clonotypes between healthy human individuals. The table came from immunoSEQ multiplex PCR; TCRdb's copy has only in-frame clones and leaves some out. The sample has about 180,000 clones, about 93% seen once. Sequenced input: naive CD4+ T cells sorted from blood. The subset here: CD45RA+ positively selected. All receptors come from a woman in her 30s in good health.

The rearrangement uses TRBV28 and TRBJ2-5, with TRBD2 matching 9 bases. Matching the DNA end better, TRBJ2-7 makes the J call doubtful. CDR3 length equals 15 residues. CDR1 MDHEN and CDR2 SYDVKM come from the germline V gene. The CDR3, as DNA: TGTGCCAGCAGCACACCGGCGGGAGGGACCTACGAGCAGTACTTC. It specifies CASSTPAGGTYEQYF.

The V and J genes are TRBV29-1 and TRBJ2-2; 14 bases are shared with TRBD2. V was pared by 6 bases and J by 7 bases, with 7 bases of the junction left unmatched. CDR3 length: 15 amino acids. CDR1 SQVTM and CDR2 ANQGSEA come from the germline V gene. The CDR3 bases are TGCAGCGTCCGGACTAGCGGGAGGTCTGGCGGGGAGCTGTTTTTT. This translates into CSVRTSGRSGGELFF.

The rearrangement links TRBV5-1 to TRBJ1-2, with 7 bases lining up with TRBD1. This CDR3 has 12 residues. Germline V CDR1 and CDR2: SGHRS, YFSETQ. Trimming cost V 2 bases and J 8 bases; bases outside gene matches: 3. Here the CDR3 DNA reads TGCGCCAGCAGCTTTACAGGGGAGGGCTACACCTTC. Translated, it gives CASSFTGEGYTF.

Written as DNA, the CDR3 is TGTGCCAGCAGCCAAGGGCTAGAAGTCTACGAGCAGTACTTC. It yields the protein CASSQGLEVYEQYF. The chain links TRBV14 to TRBJ2-7; D gene unclear. Trimming removed 1 base at V and 3 bases at J, with 10 bases between. Per germline, CDR1 SGHDN and CDR2 FVKESK. The CDR3 is made up of 14 amino acids. The complete variable domain, with remaining parts taken from reference TRBV14 and TRBJ2-7, reads EAGVTQFPSHSVIEKGQTVTLRCDPISGHDNLYWYRRVMGKEIKFLLHFVKESKQDESGMPNNRFLAERTGGTYSTLKVQPAELEDSGVYFCASSQGLEVYEQYFGPGTRLTVT.